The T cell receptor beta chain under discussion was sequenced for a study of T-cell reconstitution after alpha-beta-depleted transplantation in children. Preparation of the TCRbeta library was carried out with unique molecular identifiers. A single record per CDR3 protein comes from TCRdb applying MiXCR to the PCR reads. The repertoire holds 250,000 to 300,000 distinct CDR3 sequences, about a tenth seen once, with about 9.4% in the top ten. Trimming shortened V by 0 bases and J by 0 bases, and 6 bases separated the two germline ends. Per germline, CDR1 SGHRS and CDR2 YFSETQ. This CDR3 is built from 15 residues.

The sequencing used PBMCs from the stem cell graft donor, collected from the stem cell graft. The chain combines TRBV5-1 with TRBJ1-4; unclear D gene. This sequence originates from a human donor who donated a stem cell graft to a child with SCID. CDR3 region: CASSLGLSTNEKLFF. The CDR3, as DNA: TGCGCCAGCAGCTTGGGACTATCAACTAATGAAAAACTGTTTTTT. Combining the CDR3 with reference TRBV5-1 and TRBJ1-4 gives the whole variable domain KAGVTQTPRYLIKTRGQQVTLSCSPISGHRSVSWYQQTPGQGLQFLFEYFSETQRNKGNFPGRFSGRQFSNSRSEMNVSTLELGDSALYLCASSLGLSTNEKLFFGSGTQLSVL.